The sequence of this T cell receptor beta chain was determined in a study of molecular identifiers for immune sequencing clone quantification. Whole-study findings and limits: Spiked-in Jurkat TCR RNA corresponding to one cell was reported as detectable against 1 million or so naive cells.

This clonotype was recorded a few times. Antigen: not known. Using a CD8+CD4-CCR7+CD45RA+ phenotype, naive CD8 T cells were sorted. Methods described previously, with TCR primers listed, were used for bulk TCR libraries. Using its own MiXCR run on the PCR reads, TCRdb lists one record per CDR3 protein. The table has roughly 630,000 distinct CDR3 sequences, about 25% seen once. This TCR was recovered from a human donor in good health. Some libraries in this study had Jurkat cell RNA spiked in. Material for sequencing was naive CD8+ T cells from blood, with Jurkat cell RNA spiked in. Documented subset: FACS-sorted CD8+CD4-CCR7+CD45RA+ naive T cells.

Here the CDR3 reads CASSPPNVRPPYEQYF. The CDR3 DNA follows: TGTGCCAGCAGTCCACCAAACGTACGTCCCCCCTACGAGCAGTACTTC. The V gene is TRBV27, the J gene TRBJ2-7; D gene unclear. The CDR3 totals 16 residues. Germline-derived CDR1 and CDR2 are MNHEY and SMNVEV (reference sequence). Trimming took 5 bases from V and 2 from J, leaving 19 bases between them.